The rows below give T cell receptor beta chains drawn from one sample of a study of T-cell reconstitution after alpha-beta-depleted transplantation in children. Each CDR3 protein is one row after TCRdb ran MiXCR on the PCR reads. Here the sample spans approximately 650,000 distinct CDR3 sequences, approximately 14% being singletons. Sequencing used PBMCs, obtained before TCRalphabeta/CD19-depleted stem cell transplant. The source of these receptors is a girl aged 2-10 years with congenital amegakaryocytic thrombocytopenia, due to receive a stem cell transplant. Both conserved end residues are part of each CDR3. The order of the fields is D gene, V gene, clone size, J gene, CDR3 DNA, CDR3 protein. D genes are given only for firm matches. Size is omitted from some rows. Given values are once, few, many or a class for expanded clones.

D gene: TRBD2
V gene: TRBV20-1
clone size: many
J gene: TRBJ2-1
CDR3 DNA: TGCAGTGCTCGGTTACTCGGTGGACTAGTGTCCTACAATGAGCAGTTCTTC
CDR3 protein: CSARLLGGLVSYNEQFF

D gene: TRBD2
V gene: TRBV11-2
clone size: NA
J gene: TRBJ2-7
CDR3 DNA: TGTGCCAGCAGCTTAGAGCTGGCTAGCGGGATGGAGCAGTACTTC
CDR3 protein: CASSLELASGMEQYF

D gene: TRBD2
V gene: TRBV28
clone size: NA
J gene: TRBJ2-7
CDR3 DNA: TGTGCCAGCAGTTTATACCCTAGCGGACCTCCCTTCTACGAGCAGTACTTC
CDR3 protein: CASSLYPSGPPFYEQYF

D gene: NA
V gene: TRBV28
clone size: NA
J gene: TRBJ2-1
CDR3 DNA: TGTGCCAGCAGCCGCGAGCGGAGGAGGGACAATGAGCAGTTCTTC
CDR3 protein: CASSRERRRDNEQFF

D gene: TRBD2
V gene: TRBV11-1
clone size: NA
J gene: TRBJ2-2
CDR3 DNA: TGTGCCAGCAGCCAAACAGCGGGGTTGAACACCGGGGAGCTGTTTTTT
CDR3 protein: CASSQTAGLNTGELFF

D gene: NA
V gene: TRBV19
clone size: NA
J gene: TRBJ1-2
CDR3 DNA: TGTGCCAGTACGCGGGACTTACAGGATGGCTACACCTTC
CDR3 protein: CASTRDLQDGYTF

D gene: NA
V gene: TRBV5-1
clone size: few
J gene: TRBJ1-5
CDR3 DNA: TGCGCCAGCAGCTTGGCCGGGGCAGAGAATCAGCCCCAGCATTTT
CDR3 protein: CASSLAGAENQPQHF

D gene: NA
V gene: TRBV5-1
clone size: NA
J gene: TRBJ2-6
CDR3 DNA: TGCGCCAGCAGCTTCGCGGTGGTCTCTGGGGCCAACGTCCTGACTTTC
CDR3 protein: CASSFAVVSGANVLTF

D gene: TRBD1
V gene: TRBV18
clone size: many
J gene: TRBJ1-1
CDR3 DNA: TGTGCCAGCTCGCTTGACACAGGGGGCGGATTTGAAGCTTTCTTT
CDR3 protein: CASSLDTGGGFEAFF

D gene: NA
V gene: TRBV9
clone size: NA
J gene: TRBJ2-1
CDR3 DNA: TGTGCCAGCAGCGGTAGCGACGTAGGAAATGAGCAGTTCTTC
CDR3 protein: CASSGSDVGNEQFF

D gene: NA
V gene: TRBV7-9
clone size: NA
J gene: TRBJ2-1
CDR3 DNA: TGTGCCAGCAGCTTACCACCCCAAGATGAGCAGTTCTTC
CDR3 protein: CASSLPPQDEQFF

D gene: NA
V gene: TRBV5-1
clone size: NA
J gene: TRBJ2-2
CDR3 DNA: TGCGCCAGCAGCCCCCCCCCATACACCGGGGAGCTGTTTTTT
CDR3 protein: CASSPPPYTGELFF

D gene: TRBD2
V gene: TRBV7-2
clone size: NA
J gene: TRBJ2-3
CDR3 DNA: TGTGCCAGCAGCACGCTGGGTATAGCGGGAGAATTGGCGCAGTATTTT
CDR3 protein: CASSTLGIAGELAQYF

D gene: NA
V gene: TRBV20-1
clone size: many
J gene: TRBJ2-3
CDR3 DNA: TGCAGTGCTAGAGATTTGGCTACCCTCACAGATACGCAGTATTTT
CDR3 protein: CSARDLATLTDTQYF

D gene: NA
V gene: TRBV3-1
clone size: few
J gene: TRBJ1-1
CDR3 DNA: TGTGCCAGCAGCAATAGGGCCTACCGGGCCCGGAACACTGAAGCTTTCTTT
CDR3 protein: CASSNRAYRARNTEAFF

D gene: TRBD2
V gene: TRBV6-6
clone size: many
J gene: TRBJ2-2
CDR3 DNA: TGTGCCAGCAGTTACCTGGGCGGGAGCCGGACCGGGGAGCTGTTTTTT
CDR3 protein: CASSYLGGSRTGELFF

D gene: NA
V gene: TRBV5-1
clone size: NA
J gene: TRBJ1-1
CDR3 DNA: TGCGCCAGCAGCTTGTCTGTACCGAACACTGAAGCTTTCTTT
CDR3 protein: CASSLSVPNTEAFF

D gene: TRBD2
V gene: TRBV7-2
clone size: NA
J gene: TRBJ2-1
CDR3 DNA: TGTGCCAGCAGGGCTCCTGTTTCGCGGGGGGTTAGCGGGTCATCGAGCTCCTACAATGAGCAGTTCTTC
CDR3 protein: CASRAPVSRGVSGSSSSYNEQFF

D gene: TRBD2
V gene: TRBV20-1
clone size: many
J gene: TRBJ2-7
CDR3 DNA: TGCAGTGCTAGGCTAGCGGGAGATTACGAGCAGTACTTC
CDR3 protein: CSARLAGDYEQYF

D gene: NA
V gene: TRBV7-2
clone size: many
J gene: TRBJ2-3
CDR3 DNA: TGTGCCAGCAACATCGCCCGCACAGATACGCAGTATTTT
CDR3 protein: CASNIARTDTQYF

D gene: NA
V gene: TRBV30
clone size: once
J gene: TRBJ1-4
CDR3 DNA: TGTGCCTGGGCTCAGGGCGCAACTAATGAAAAACTGTTTTTT
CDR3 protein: CAWAQGATNEKLFF

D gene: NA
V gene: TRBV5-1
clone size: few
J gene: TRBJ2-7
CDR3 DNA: TGCGCCAGCTCCGAAGGCAGGGCGGGGGAGCAGTACTTC
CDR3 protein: CASSEGRAGEQYF

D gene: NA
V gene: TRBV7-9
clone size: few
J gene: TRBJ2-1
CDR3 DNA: TGTGCCAGCAGCCTCTCCGGGGCTGAGCAGTTCTTC
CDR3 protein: CASSLSGAEQFF

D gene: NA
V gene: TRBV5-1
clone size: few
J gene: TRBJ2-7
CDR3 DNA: TGCGCCAGCAGCTTGGATGCGGCGTCTAGCTCCTACGAGCAGTACTTC
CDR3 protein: CASSLDAASSSYEQYF

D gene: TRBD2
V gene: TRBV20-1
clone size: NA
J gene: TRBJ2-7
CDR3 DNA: TGCAGTGCTAGAGGGGGGCGGACTAGCCTTGACTACGAGCAGTACTTC
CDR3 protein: CSARGGRTSLDYEQYF

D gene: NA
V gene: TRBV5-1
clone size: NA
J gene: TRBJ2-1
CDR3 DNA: TGCGCCAGCAGCCGAACACAGGCGGAGGACAATGAGCAGTTCTTC
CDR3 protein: CASSRTQAEDNEQFF

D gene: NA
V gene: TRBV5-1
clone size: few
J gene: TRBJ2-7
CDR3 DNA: TGCGCCAGCAGTTTTGCTAGCTGGGGGTACGAGCAGTACTTC
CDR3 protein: CASSFASWGYEQYF

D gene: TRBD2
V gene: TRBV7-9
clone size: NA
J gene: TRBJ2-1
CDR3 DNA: TGTGCCAGCAGCTTACGTTTTTTGGGACTAGCGGGAGAGGAGCAGTTCTTC
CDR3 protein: CASSLRFLGLAGEEQFF

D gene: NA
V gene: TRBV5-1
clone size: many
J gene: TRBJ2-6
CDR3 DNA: TGCGCCAGCAGCTTGTTCTTCAGGACCTCTGGGGCCAACGTCCTGACTTTC
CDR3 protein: CASSLFFRTSGANVLTF

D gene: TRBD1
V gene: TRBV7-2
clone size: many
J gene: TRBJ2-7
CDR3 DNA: TGTGCCAGCAGTGATGTGGGACAGGGGCCCTACGAGCAGTACTTC
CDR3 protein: CASSDVGQGPYEQYF

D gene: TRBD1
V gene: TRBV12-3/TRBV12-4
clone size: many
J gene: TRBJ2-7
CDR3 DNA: TGTGCCAGCAGCCCCAAGCTGGGGACAGGGAACGAGCAGTACTTC
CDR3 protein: CASSPKLGTGNEQYF

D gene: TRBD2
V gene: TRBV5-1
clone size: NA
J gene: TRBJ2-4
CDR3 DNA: TGCGCCAGCAGCTTTGGTCTAGCGGAAGCCAAAAACATTCAGTACTTC
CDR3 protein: CASSFGLAEAKNIQYF

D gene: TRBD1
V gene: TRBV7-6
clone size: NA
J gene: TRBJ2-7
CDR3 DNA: TGTGCCAGCAGCTTCCGACAGGGGCCTCCGAATTCCTACGAGCAGTACTTC
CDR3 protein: CASSFRQGPPNSYEQYF

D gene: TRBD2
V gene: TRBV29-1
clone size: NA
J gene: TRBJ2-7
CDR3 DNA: TGCAGCGTTGCCCCCCCGGGGGGCTCCTACGAGCAGTACTTC
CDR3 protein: CSVAPPGGSYEQYF

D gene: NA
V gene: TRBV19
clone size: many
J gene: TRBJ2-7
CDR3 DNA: TGTGCCAGTAGTCCGACAGTCCTGTCCTACGAGCAGTACTTC
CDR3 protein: CASSPTVLSYEQYF

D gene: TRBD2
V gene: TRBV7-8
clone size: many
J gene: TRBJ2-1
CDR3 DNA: TGTGCCAGCAGCTTAGACCTAGCGGGAGGGAGGGATGAGCAGTTCTTC
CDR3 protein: CASSLDLAGGRDEQFF

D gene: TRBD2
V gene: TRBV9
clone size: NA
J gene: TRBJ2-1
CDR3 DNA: TGTGCCAGCAGCGTAGGACTAGCGGGGAGCCATGAGCAGTTCTTC
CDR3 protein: CASSVGLAGSHEQFF

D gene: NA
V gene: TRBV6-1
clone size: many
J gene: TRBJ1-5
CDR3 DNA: TGTGCCAGCAGATGGTGGGCCAATCAGCCCCAGCATTTT
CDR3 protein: CASRWWANQPQHF

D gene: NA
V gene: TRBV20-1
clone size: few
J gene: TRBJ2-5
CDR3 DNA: TGCAGTGCCACGATGGGGTCCCGCGGGGCCCAGTACTTC
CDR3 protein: CSATMGSRGAQYF

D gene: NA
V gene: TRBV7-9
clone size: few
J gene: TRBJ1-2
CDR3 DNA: TGTGCCAGCAGCCCGACCAAGGGGGGAACGGCCATCTATGGCTACACCTTC
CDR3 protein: CASSPTKGGTAIYGYTF

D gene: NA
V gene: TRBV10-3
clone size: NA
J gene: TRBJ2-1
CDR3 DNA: TGTGCCATCAGTGAGACCTCCTCTGACGTTTGGGTATACAATGAGCAGTTCTTC
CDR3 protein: CAISETSSDVWVYNEQFF

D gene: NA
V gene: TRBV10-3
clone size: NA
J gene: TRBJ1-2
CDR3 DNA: TGTGCCATCGATCCTCTTGGAGGCTATGGCTACACCTTC
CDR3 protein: CAIDPLGGYGYTF

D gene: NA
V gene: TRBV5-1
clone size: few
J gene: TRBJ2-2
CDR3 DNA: TGCGCCAGCAGCCCGGAGATATCCACCGGGGAGCTGTTTTTT
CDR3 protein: CASSPEISTGELFF

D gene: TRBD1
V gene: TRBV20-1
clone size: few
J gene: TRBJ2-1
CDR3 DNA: TGCAGTGCCGACATGCGGACAGGGGGCAGTGAGCAGTTCTTC
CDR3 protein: CSADMRTGGSEQFF

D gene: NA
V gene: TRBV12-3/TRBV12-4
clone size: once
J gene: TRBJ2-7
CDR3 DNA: TGTGCCAGCGGCGGGCTGACCGACTCCTACGAGCAGTACTTC
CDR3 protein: CASGGLTDSYEQYF

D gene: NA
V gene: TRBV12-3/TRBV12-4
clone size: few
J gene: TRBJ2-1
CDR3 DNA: TGTGCCAGCAGTGAGGGGACGAATGAGCAGTTCTTC
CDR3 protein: CASSEGTNEQFF

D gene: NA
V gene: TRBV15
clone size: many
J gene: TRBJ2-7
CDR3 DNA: TGTGCCACCAGCGTTAACAGGTTCTACGAGCAGTACTTC
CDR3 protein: CATSVNRFYEQYF

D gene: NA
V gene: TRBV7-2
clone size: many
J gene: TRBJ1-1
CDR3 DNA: TGTGCCAGCAGCTGGTTAGGGACGTGGGATGACACTGAAGCTTTCTTT
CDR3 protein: CASSWLGTWDDTEAFF

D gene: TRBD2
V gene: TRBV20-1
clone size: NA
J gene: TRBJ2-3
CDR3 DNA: TGCAGTGCTAGAGGGGGGGGGGTGTCCCCTGCAGATACGCAGTATTTT
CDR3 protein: CSARGGGVSPADTQYF

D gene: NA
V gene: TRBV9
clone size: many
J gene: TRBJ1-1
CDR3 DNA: TGTGCCAGCAGCGTAGGGAGGGAACCTTGGGGGACTGAAGCTTTCTTT
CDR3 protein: CASSVGREPWGTEAFF

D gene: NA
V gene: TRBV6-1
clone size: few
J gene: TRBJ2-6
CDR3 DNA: TGTGCCAGCGGCAATCATGGCTCTGGGGCCAACGTCCTGACTTTC
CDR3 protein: CASGNHGSGANVLTF

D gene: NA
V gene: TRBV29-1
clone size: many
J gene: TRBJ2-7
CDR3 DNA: TGCAGCGTTGAAGGTTGGCGGAACGAGCAGTACTTC
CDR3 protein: CSVEGWRNEQYF

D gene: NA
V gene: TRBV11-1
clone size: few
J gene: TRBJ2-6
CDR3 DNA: TGTGCCAGCAGTTGGATGGGGGGTGACTCTGGGGCCAACGTCCTGACTTTC
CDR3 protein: CASSWMGGDSGANVLTF

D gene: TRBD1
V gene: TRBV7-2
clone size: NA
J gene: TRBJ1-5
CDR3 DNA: TGTGCCAGCAGCTGGACCGGGACAGACGCCGGTCAGCCCCAGCATTTT
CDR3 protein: CASSWTGTDAGQPQHF

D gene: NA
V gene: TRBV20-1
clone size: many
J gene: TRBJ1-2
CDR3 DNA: TGCAGTGCTAGTGGGGTGGGGGTTAACTATGGCTACACCTTC
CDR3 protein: CSASGVGVNYGYTF

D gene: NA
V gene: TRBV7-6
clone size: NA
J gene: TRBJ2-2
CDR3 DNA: TGTGCCAGCAATAGCCGGGACAAGAACACCGGGGAGCTGTTTTTT
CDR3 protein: CASNSRDKNTGELFF

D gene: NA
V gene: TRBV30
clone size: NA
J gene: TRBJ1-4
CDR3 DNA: TGTGCCTGGAGTGTCGGGCAGGGGAAAGAAAAACTGTTTTTT
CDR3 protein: CAWSVGQGKEKLFF

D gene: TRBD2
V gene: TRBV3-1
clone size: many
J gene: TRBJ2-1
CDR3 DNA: TGTGCCAGCAGCCAGACTAGCGACTACAATGAGCAGTTCTTC
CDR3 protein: CASSQTSDYNEQFF

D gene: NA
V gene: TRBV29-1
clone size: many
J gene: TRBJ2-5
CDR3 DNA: TGCAGCGTTGGCGGAGAAGAGACCCAGTACTTC
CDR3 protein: CSVGGEETQYF